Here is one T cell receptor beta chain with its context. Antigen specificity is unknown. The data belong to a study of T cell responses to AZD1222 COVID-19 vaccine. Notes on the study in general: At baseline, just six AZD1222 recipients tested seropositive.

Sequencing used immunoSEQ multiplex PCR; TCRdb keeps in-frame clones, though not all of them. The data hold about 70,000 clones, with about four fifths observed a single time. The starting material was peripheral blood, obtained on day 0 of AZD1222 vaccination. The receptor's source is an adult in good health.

Here the CDR3 reads CASSLKGLANGELFF. The CDR3 DNA is TGTGCCAGCAGCTTGAAGGGACTAGCTAACGGGGAGCTGTTTTTT. The rearrangement links TRBV5-4 to TRBJ2-2; 9 nucleotides line up with TRBD2. The CDR3 consists of 15 residues. Germline values: CDR1 SGHNT, CDR2 YYREEE (reference sequence). Trimming removed 1 base from V and 7 bases from J; junction bases left unmatched: 5.